The 6 T cell receptor beta chains reported below all come from one sample, sequenced in a study of cytomegalovirus exposure and HLA in healthy donors. This PCR relied on a set of 60 Vbeta primers and 13 Jbeta primers. Only in-frame clones appear in the TCRdb table, and some are missing; sequencing was by immunoSEQ multiplex PCR. The repertoire includes some 120,000 clones, about 73% of them detected once, and approximately 6% sits in the top ten. Material for sequencing was PBMCs. The receptors stem from a woman aged 40 to 50 in good health and CMV-seronegative.

V usage is TRBV28 and J usage is TRBJ1-1, with D unclear. CDR1 and CDR2 (germline): MDHEN, SYDVKM. V lost 2 bases and J lost 1, with 11 bases in between. The CDR3 is 15 amino acids. CDR3 DNA: TGTGCCAGCAGTTTAGCGGCGGTAGGGAACACTGAAGCTTTCTTT. This encodes CASSLAAVGNTEAFF.

The gene calls are TRBV7-9 and TRBJ1-2, with D possibly being TRBD1 (5 bases). The V and J ends lost 5 bases and 2 bases respectively, with 12 bases between them. Germline values: CDR1 SEHNR, CDR2 FQNEAQ (reference sequence). The CDR3 loop spans 14 amino acids. The CDR3 DNA reads TGTGCCAGCAGCCAGGACACGGTGAACTATGGCTACACCTTC. This sequence encodes CASSQDTVNYGYTF.

The chain carries TRBV25-1 and TRBJ1-3; D call uncertain. CDR1 and CDR2 from the germline V gene are MGHDK and SYGVNS. Trimming took off 1 base at V and 0 bases at J, with 4 bases between the two ends. The CDR3 is 14 amino acids. This CDR3 is CASSEFLSGNTIYF. CDR3 in DNA: TGTGCCAGCAGTGAATTCCTCTCTGGAAACACCATATATTTT.

This chain uses TRBV9 with TRBJ2-2, with 11 bases aligning to TRBD2. The CDR3 sequence is 16 residues long. From germline, CDR1 is SGDLS and CDR2 YYNGEE. The J segment lost 3 bases and the V segment lost 3 bases, leaving 4 bases of the junction unmatched. CDR3 DNA: TGTGCCAGCAGCGCACGACTAGCGGGACACACCGGGGAGCTGTTTTTT. This gives the protein CASSARLAGHTGELFF.

This clone has just a few counts. The V call is TRBV6-6, the J call TRBJ1-5; 10 bases match TRBD1. The ends lost 6 bases at V and 5 bases at J; junction bases unmatched: 7. The germline V gene encodes CDR1 MNHNY and CDR2 SVGAGI (reference sequence). The CDR3 runs to 15 residues. The CDR3 loop is CASSGPDRGDQPQHF. CDR3 bases: TGTGCCAGCAGCGGGCCGGACAGGGGGGATCAGCCCCAGCATTTT.

The CDR3 nucleotides are TGTGCCAGCAGTCTCACACGGGGGGTCTACGGCTACACCTTC. It yields the protein CASSLTRGVYGYTF. The chain employs TRBV28 and TRBJ1-2; maybe TRBD1 (5 bases). CDR3 size: 14 residues. CDR1 and CDR2 from the germline V gene are MDHEN and SYDVKM. The germline V and J ends were trimmed by 5 bases and 8 bases, with 18 bases remaining between them.